This T cell receptor (beta chain) came from a study of cytomegalovirus exposure and HLA in healthy donors. Study context: According to later analysis, the same platform produced the 120 or so validation and 666 first-cohort repertoires.

Details on this clone: What it recognizes is unknown.

The method was immunoSEQ multiplex PCR; TCRdb's version includes in-frame clones alone and lacks a portion of them. The table records fewer than 75,000 clones, about 95% of them present only once. Notes on the study in general: Researchers reported that a few CMV-associated chains were confirmed in vitro as CMV antigen-specific. Rarity characterized most TCR sequences, yet some public TCRs appeared in many donors.

The V and J ends lost 10 bases and 0 bases, in that order; junction bases with no gene match: 7. This CDR3 is built from 14 residues. The germline V gene encodes CDR1 LNHDA and CDR2 SQIVND (reference sequence). This clonotype originated in a man aged 18 to 29 in good health and CMV-seronegative. V is TRBV19 and J is TRBJ2-3; 7 positions agree with TRBD1. Sequencing was done on a sample of PBMCs. This CDR3 reads CATRQGVSTDTQYF. CDR3 DNA sequence: TGTGCCACCCGACAGGGAGTTAGCACAGATACGCAGTATTTT.